This is a list of T cell receptor beta chains from one sample in a study of graft-versus-host responses after intestinal transplantation. The method was immunoSEQ multiplex PCR; TCRdb's version includes in-frame clones alone and lacks a portion of them. The repertoire holds about 120,000 clones, 93% seen once, with roughly 0.5% in the top ten. No cognate antigen is known for these TCRs. The sample here was unstimulated CD8+ T cells sorted from spleen or lymph node cells, taken before intestinal transplant. The receptors shown here come from a human donor who received an intestinal transplant. Each CDR3 is given with its conserved first and last residue. Each record gives: J gene, V gene, D gene, CDR3 protein. D genes are given only for firm matches.

J: TRBJ2-1; V: TRBV20-1; D: -; CDR3: CSARLVSEQFF
J: TRBJ2-7; V: TRBV5-1; D: -; CDR3: CASSEGGSYEQYF
J: TRBJ2-7; V: TRBV6-1; D: -; CDR3: CASSEAPGVEQYF
J: TRBJ2-1; V: TRBV7-2; D: TRBD2; CDR3: CASSLEVITSGYNEQFF
J: TRBJ1-5; V: TRBV7-9; D: -; CDR3: CASSSLSGTRVEPQHF
J: TRBJ1-2; V: TRBV29-1; D: -; CDR3: CSVVEQTNYGYTF
J: TRBJ1-5; V: TRBV7-6; D: TRBD1; CDR3: CASSLGTGQGQPQHF
J: TRBJ1-1; V: TRBV5-6; D: -; CDR3: CASSLVGVNTEAFF
J: TRBJ2-5; V: TRBV14; D: -; CDR3: CASSQEEAAIQETQYF
J: TRBJ2-7; V: TRBV6-5; D: -; CDR3: CASSYSIGAYEQYF
J: TRBJ2-7; V: TRBV5-1; D: TRBD2; CDR3: CASSPGTSGSDEQYF
J: TRBJ2-5; V: TRBV27; D: -; CDR3: CASSFQGRRETQYF
J: TRBJ1-2; V: TRBV28; D: -; CDR3: CASSLPGKDYGYTF
J: TRBJ2-1; V: TRBV29-1; D: TRBD2; CDR3: CSVGTSGIDEQFF
J: TRBJ2-1; V: TRBV7-9; D: TRBD1; CDR3: CASSSTHSGTGGRDEQFF
J: TRBJ2-7; V: TRBV6-6; D: -; CDR3: CASSGGLTSEQYF
J: TRBJ2-1; V: TRBV27; D: -; CDR3: CASLDGNEQFF
J: TRBJ2-1; V: TRBV27; D: -; CDR3: CASSFSQAGEQFF
J: -; V: TRBV11-2; D: TRBD2; CDR3: CASSLGGGREGSYEQYF
J: TRBJ2-1; V: TRBV28; D: TRBD2; CDR3: CASSLLRENSYNEQFF
J: TRBJ2-7; V: TRBV6-5; D: TRBD1; CDR3: CASPAGGYSYEQYF
J: TRBJ2-1; V: TRBV9; D: -; CDR3: CASSPQFARNEQFF
J: TRBJ2-1; V: TRBV27; D: TRBD2; CDR3: CASSPSGKGYNEQFF
J: TRBJ2-2; V: TRBV7-7; D: -; CDR3: CASSPAAGSRGGELFF
J: TRBJ2-1; V: TRBV28; D: -; CDR3: CAQSGRGSYNEQFF
J: TRBJ2-1; V: TRBV7-9; D: TRBD1; CDR3: CASSPRQGVLYNEQFF
J: TRBJ1-2; V: TRBV19; D: TRBD1; CDR3: CASSEDRGLGDYGYTF
J: TRBJ2-7; V: TRBV5-1; D: -; CDR3: CASSLEASYSYEQYF
J: TRBJ2-1; V: TRBV29-1; D: -; CDR3: CSVEIYNEQFF
J: TRBJ1-2; V: TRBV11-2; D: TRBD1; CDR3: CASSSGQIYGYTF
J: TRBJ2-2; V: TRBV9; D: -; CDR3: CASSVHRDLYTGELFF
J: TRBJ1-1; V: TRBV28; D: -; CDR3: CASSTQGQNTEAFF
J: TRBJ2-1; V: TRBV2; D: TRBD2; CDR3: CASRGAGVDNEQFF
J: TRBJ2-7; V: TRBV7-9; D: -; CDR3: CASSLSDGSYEQYF
J: TRBJ2-3; V: TRBV11-2; D: TRBD2; CDR3: CASSLAGGPDTQYF
J: TRBJ2-1; V: TRBV7-9; D: -; CDR3: CASSPGQEQHSEQFF
J: TRBJ2-5; V: TRBV4-2; D: TRBD2; CDR3: CASSQYMSGLAGGTQETQYF
J: TRBJ2-7; V: TRBV7-8; D: -; CDR3: CASSLADPGEEQYF
J: TRBJ1-2; V: TRBV9; D: TRBD1; CDR3: CASSVWDSYGYTF
J: TRBJ2-1; V: TRBV5-6; D: -; CDR3: CASSLGTSLRLEQFF
J: TRBJ1-1; V: TRBV30; D: -; CDR3: CAWSDGEAFF
J: -; V: TRBV6-6; D: TRBD1; CDR3: CASSRQGSEQYF
J: TRBJ2-5; V: TRBV9; D: -; CDR3: CASSGGHRGVQETQYF
J: TRBJ2-1; V: TRBV30; D: -; CDR3: CAWKVDPSYNEQFF
J: TRBJ2-1; V: TRBV7-6; D: TRBD2; CDR3: CASSSLEGLAVNEQFF
J: TRBJ2-1; V: TRBV6-6; D: -; CDR3: CASSYSHEQFF
J: TRBJ2-1; V: TRBV5-1; D: -; CDR3: CASSPTGTNEQFF
J: TRBJ2-7; V: TRBV5-6; D: -; CDR3: CASSSGSNEQYF
J: TRBJ1-1; V: TRBV7-9; D: -; CDR3: CASSSTGVGNTEAFF
J: TRBJ1-1; V: TRBV11-2; D: -; CDR3: CASSLEAGMNTEAFF
J: TRBJ2-7; V: TRBV5-5; D: -; CDR3: CASSYGRQYEQYF
J: TRBJ2-3; V: TRBV7-6; D: TRBD1; CDR3: CASSLTGGEADTQYF
J: TRBJ2-7; V: TRBV7-9; D: -; CDR3: CASSPAYEQYF
J: TRBJ2-4; V: TRBV6-1; D: -; CDR3: CASSARGLDLLAKNIQYF
J: TRBJ2-7; V: TRBV28; D: -; CDR3: CASSFRGFNEQYF
J: TRBJ2-3; V: TRBV27; D: TRBD2; CDR3: CASSLLAGGTDTQYF
J: TRBJ1-3; V: TRBV28; D: -; CDR3: CASSLGGAGNTIYF
J: TRBJ1-5; V: TRBV27; D: -; CDR3: CASQDTPQGNQPQHF